Below, 8 T cell receptor beta chains from the same sample are listed, as sequenced in a study of blood T cell repertoires in COVID-19. Profiling relied on immunoSEQ multiplex PCR, and the TCRdb table lists in-frame clones only, not all of them. The repertoire holds 250,000 to 350,000 clones, with about 91% as singletons. The source material was peripheral blood. The receptors were gathered from a woman aged 30 to 39 who had recovered from COVID-19.

This sequence joins TRBV18 and TRBJ1-6; D gene unclear. The CDR3 runs to 14 residues. The V gene's germline CDR1 is KGHSH and CDR2 LQKENI. Deletions cut 4 bases from V and 7 bases from J, with 11 bases between. In DNA form, the CDR3 reads TGTGCCAGCTCACTTGGGTACGGGAATTCACCCCTCCACTTT. The encoded protein is CASSLGYGNSPLHF. The whole variable domain, filled in from reference TRBV18 and TRBJ1-6, reads NAGVMQNPRHLVRRRGQEARLRCSPMKGHSHVYWYRQLPEEGLKFMVYLQKENIIDESGMPKERFSAEFPKEGPSILRIQQVVRGDSAAYFCASSLGYGNSPLHFGNGTRLTVT.

J is TRBJ1-6 and V is TRBV5-5, with TRBD1 matching over 8 bases. In germline, CDR1 is SGHKS, CDR2 YYEKEE (reference sequence). Trimming took 1 base from V and 14 from J; bases not matched to a gene: 5. The CDR3 totals 13 residues. CDR3 DNA: TGTGCCAGCAGCTTGCCGACAGGGGAATCCCTCCACTTT. This codes for CASSLPTGESLHF.

The chain links TRBV5-1 to TRBJ2-2, with D possibly TRBD1 on 6 matching bases. V was shortened by 2 bases and J by 1 base, with 18 bases between the two germline ends. Germline V CDR1 and CDR2: SGHRS, YFSETQ. This CDR3 is 18 amino acids long. The CDR3 DNA reads as TGCGCCAGCAGCTTCCAGGCACCTGACAGGAGGAACACCGGGGAGCTGTTTTTT. Protein sequence: CASSFQAPDRRNTGELFF.

This clone was observed once. V usage is TRBV6-5 and J usage is TRBJ1-3; 7 bases agree with TRBD1. The trim removed 6 bases at V and 2 bases at J, leaving 7 bases unmatched. Germline V lookup: CDR1 MNHEY, CDR2 SVGAGI. The CDR3 spans 15 residues. CDR3 DNA: TGTGCCAGCAGCAACTCGGGGACAGCTGGAAACACCATATATTTT. Amino acids: CASSNSGTAGNTIYF.

The V call is TRBV5-6, the J call TRBJ1-2; no clear D. The CDR3 contains 12 residues. Deletions cut 7 bases from V and 1 base from J, with 8 bases between. Germline V gene data show CDR1 as SGHDT and CDR2 as YYEEEE. The CDR3 region has the DNA TGTGCCAGCTCTCAGTTTAACTATGGCTACACCTTC. Translated: CASSQFNYGYTF.

The chain combines TRBV28 with TRBJ1-4; D remains ambiguous. Germline V gene data show CDR1 as MDHEN and CDR2 as SYDVKM. The CDR3 runs 14 residues. Trimming shortened V by 7 bases and J by 0 bases, and 9 bases separated the two germline ends. CDR3 bases: TGTGCCAGCAATCGGGAGACAACTAATGAAAAACTGTTTTTT. Translating gives CASNRETTNEKLFF.

The V call is TRBV7-2, the J call TRBJ1-5; D unresolved. V was pared by 1 base and J by 4 bases, with 5 bases between. Germline V gene lookup returns CDR1 SGHTA and CDR2 FQGNSA. The CDR3 has 13 residues. The DNA for the CDR3 is TGTGCCAGCAGCTTAGACGGGAATCAGCCCCAGCATTTT. This encodes CASSLDGNQPQHF.

V and J are TRBV29-1 and TRBJ2-1, with a weak D call TRBD2 (5 bases). CDR3 length equals 13 residues. The germline V and J ends were trimmed by 5 bases and 5 bases, with 13 bases remaining between them. Germline loops: CDR1 SQVTM, CDR2 ANQGSEA. The CDR3 protein is CSVPLDSDNEQFF. Here the CDR3 DNA reads TGCAGCGTTCCCCTGGATAGCGACAATGAGCAGTTCTTC.